This section outlines one T cell receptor (beta chain) sequence together with its context. This sample was taken from a study of human T cells and chemical hapten exposure. Trimming removed 5 bases at V and 8 bases at J, with 13 bases between. Germline CDR1 is MNHEY and CDR2 is SMNVEV (reference sequence). The CDR3 runs to 13 residues. One entry per CDR3 protein results from TCRdb running MiXCR on the RACE reads. The sample records a few hundred thousand distinct CDR3 sequences, roughly 6% being singletons. The time point denotes: patch test 2, 6 weeks after DPC sensitization. Treatment of the sample: therapeutic diphenylcyclopropenone sensitization with weekly scalp DPC.

This sequence was found in a woman in her late teens or twenties with alopecia areata. Some clones in this sample may be carry-over from other donors' samples. Source: whole blood, taken in connection with sensitization to the hapten diphenylcyclopropenone (DPC). J is TRBJ1-5 and V is TRBV27; D is unresolved. In DNA form, the CDR3 reads TGTGCCAGCAGTCCTCTTCCGGTGGAGCCCCAGCATTTT. It encodes CASSPLPVEPQHF.